This paragraph reports one TCR beta chain. Antigen: not known. This record comes from a study of cytotoxic CD8 clonotypes in ibrutinib-treated CLL. Study-level information: The taking of response samples occurred after a median approximately twelve months of treatment, with a range of 6 to 36.

Findings and limits, study-wide: Public clonotypes, an uncommon group, contracted or remained stable on treatment. At ibrutinib response, clonality increased, and at progression it declined back toward baseline. Baseline levels of clonality went above those of age-matched healthy donors and moved with circulating CD8+ T-cell counts.

Repertoires were generated with immunoSEQ multiplex PCR, while TCRdb's copy carries only in-frame clones and drops some. The profile shows about 50,000 clones, over 60% of them singletons. The sequencing here drew on PBMCs, taken after 12 months of ibrutinib treatment. The source of this sequence is a human donor with chronic lymphocytic leukemia.

CDR3 loop: CASSLSMRGGWYEQYF. The CDR3 DNA sequence: TGTGCCAGCAGCCTCTCTATGCGGGGAGGTTGGTACGAGCAGTACTTC. The chain joins TRBV28 to TRBJ2-7; perhaps TRBD2 as D (6 bases). The CDR3 is 16 amino acids. The V and J ends lost 6 bases and 4 bases respectively, with 22 bases between them. Germline assignment: CDR1 MDHEN and CDR2 SYDVKM.